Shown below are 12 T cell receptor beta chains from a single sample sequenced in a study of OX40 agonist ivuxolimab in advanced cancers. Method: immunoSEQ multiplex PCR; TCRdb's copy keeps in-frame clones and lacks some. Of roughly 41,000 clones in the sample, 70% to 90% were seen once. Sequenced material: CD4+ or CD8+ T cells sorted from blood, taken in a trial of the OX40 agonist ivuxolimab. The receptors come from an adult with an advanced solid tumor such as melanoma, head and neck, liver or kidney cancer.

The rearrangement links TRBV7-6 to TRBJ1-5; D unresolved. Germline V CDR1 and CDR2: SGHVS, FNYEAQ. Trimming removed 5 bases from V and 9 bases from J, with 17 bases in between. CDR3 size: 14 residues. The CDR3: CASSLYADPGPQHF. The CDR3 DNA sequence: TGTGCCAGCAGCCTTTATGCGGATCCTGGGCCCCAGCATTTT.

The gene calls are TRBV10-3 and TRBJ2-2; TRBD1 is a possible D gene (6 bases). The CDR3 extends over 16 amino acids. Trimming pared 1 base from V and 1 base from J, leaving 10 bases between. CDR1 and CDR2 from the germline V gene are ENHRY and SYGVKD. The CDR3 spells CAISEYVQGNTGELFF. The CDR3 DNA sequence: TGTGCCATCAGTGAGTACGTACAGGGGAACACCGGGGAGCTGTTTTTT.

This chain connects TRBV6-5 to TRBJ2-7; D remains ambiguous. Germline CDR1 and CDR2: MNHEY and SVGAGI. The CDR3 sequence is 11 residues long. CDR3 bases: TGTGTTTGCGGCCGAGGCTACGAGCAGTACTTC. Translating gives CVCGRGYEQYF.

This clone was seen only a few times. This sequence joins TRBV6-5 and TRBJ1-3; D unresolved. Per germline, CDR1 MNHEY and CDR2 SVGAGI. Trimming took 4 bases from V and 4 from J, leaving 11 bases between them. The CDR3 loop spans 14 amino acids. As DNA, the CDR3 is TGTGCCAGCAGTTCAAGACCGGAGGGAAACACCATATATTTT. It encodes CASSSRPEGNTIYF.

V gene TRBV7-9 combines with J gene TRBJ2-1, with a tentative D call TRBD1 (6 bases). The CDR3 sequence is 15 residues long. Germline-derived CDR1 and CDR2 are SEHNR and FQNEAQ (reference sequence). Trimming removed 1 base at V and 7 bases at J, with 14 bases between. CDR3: CASSLGTDGVNEQFF. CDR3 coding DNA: TGTGCCAGCAGCTTAGGGACAGATGGGGTGAATGAGCAGTTCTTC.

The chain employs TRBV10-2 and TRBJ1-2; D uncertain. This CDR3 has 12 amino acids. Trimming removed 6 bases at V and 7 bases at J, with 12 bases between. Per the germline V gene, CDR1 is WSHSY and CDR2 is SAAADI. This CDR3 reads CASRPGEGGYTF. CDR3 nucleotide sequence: TGCGCCAGCAGGCCGGGTGAGGGTGGCTACACCTTC.

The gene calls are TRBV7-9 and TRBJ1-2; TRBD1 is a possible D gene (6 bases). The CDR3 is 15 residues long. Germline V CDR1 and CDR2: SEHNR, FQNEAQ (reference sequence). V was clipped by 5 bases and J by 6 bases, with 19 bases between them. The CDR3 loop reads CASSPRQVVGNGYTF. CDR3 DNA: TGTGCCAGCAGCCCCCGACAGGTCGTCGGCAATGGCTACACCTTC.

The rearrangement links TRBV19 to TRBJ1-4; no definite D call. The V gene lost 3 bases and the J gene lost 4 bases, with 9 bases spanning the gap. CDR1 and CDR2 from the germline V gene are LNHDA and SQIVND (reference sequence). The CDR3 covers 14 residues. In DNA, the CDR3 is TGTGCCAGTAGTATTGGAACCATTAATGAAAAACTGTTTTTT. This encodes CASSIGTINEKLFF. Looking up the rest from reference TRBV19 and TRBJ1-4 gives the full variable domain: DGGITQSPKYLFRKEGQNVTLSCEQNLNHDAMYWYRQDPGQGLRLIYYSQIVNDFQKGDIAEGYSVSREKKESFPLTVTSAQKNPTAFYLCASSIGTINEKLFFGSGTQLSVL.

The CDR3 loop is CASSLGDILQETQYF. In DNA, the CDR3 is TGTGCCAGCAGCTTAGGGGACATTCTACAAGAGACCCAGTACTTC. The chain recombines TRBV11-2 with TRBJ2-5, with a weak D call TRBD1 (6 bases). This CDR3 has 15 amino acids. Trimming shortened V by 1 base and J by 2 bases, and 11 bases separated the two germline ends. CDR1 is SGHAT and CDR2 is FQNNGV in the germline V gene.

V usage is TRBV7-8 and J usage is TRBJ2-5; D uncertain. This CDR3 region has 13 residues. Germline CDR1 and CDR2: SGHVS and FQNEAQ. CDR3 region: CGIGRRFQETQYF. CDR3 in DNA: TGTGGTATCGGTAGGCGATTCCAAGAGACCCAGTACTTC.

The CDR3 region is CASSRLAGGPRTETQYF. Written as DNA, the CDR3 is TGTGCCAGTAGTCGACTAGCGGGGGGCCCCCGTACGGAGACCCAGTACTTC. This chain joins TRBV19 and TRBJ2-5, with 13 nucleotides matching TRBD2. The germline V gene has CDR1 LNHDA and CDR2 SQIVND (reference sequence). V was clipped by 5 bases and J by 5 bases; unmatched bases: 11. This CDR3 comprises 17 residues.

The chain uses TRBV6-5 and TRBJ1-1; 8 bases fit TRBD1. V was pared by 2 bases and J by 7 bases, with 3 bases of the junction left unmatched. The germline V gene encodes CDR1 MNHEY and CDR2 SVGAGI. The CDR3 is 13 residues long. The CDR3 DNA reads TGTGCCAGCAGTTACCCCGGGACAGGTGAAGCTTTCTTT. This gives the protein CASSYPGTGEAFF.